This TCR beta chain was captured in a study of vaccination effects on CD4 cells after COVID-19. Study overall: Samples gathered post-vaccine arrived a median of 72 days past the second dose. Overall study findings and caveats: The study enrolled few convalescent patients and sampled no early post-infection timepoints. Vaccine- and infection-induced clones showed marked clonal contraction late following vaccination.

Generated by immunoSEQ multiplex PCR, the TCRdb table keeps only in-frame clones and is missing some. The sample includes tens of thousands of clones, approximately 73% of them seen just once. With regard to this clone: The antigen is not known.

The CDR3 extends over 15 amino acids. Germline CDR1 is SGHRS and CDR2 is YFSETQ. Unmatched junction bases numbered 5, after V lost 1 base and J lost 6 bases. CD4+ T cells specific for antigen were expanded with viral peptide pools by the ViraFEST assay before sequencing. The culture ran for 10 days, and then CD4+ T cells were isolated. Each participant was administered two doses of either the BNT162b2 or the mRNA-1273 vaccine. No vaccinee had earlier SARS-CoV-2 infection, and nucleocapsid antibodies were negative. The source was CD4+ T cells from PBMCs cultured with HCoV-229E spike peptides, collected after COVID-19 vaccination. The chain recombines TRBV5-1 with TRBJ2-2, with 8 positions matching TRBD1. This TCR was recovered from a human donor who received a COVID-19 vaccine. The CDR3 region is CASSLMTGDAGELFF. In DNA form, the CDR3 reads TGCGCCAGCAGCTTGATGACAGGGGATGCCGGGGAGCTGTTTTTT. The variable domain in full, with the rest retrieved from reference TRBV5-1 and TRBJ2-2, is KAGVTQTPRYLIKTRGQQVTLSCSPISGHRSVSWYQQTPGQGLQFLFEYFSETQRNKGNFPGRFSGRQFSNSRSEMNVSTLELGDSALYLCASSLMTGDAGELFFGEGSRLTVL.